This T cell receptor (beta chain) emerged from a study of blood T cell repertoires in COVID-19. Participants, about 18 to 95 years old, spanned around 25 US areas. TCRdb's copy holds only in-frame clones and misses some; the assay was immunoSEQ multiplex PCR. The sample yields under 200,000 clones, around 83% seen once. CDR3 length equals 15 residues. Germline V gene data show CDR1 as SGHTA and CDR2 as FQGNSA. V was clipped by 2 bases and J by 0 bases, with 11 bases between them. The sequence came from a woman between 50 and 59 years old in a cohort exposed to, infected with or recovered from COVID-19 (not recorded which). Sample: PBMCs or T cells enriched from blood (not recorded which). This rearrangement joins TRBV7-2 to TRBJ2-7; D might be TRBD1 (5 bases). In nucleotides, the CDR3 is TGTGCCAGCAGCTTACAAGGGGCAGCCTCCTACGAGCAGTACTTC. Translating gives CASSLQGAASYEQYF.